This T cell receptor (beta chain) was documented in a study of blood T cells in healthy people across ages. Germline V CDR1 and CDR2: SQVTM, ANQGSEA. The CDR3 loop spans 13 amino acids. V lost 3 bases to trimming and J lost 5 bases; unmatched junction nucleotides: 2. Using a J-beta primer mix together with a sample-barcoded 5' primer, a second PCR was run for about 6 to 11 cycles. TCRdb analysed the 5' RACE reads with MiXCR anew, one entry per CDR3 protein. The repertoire consists of more than 650,000 distinct CDR3 sequences, with 25% to 30% occurring once and the leading ten covering over 2.5%. The same sample was also used in a study of T cells of mothers and their children.

The receptor was isolated from a boy younger than 18 in good health. Material: blood. The chain joins TRBV29-1 to TRBJ1-5, with 9 bases fitting TRBD1. CDR3 DNA: TGCAGCGTTGAGACAGGGGGGGATCAGCCCCAGCATTTT. Protein: CSVETGGDQPQHF. Complete variable domain (other parts from reference TRBV29-1 and TRBJ1-5): SAVISQKPSRDICQRGTSLTIQCQVDSQVTMMFWYRQQPGQSLTLIATANQGSEATYESGFVIDKFPISRPNLTFSTLTVSNMSPEDSSIYLCSVETGGDQPQHFGDGTRLSIL.